The 15 T cell receptor beta chains presented below share a single source sample, sequenced in a study of OX40 agonist ivuxolimab in advanced cancers. Repertoires were generated with immunoSEQ multiplex PCR, while TCRdb's copy carries only in-frame clones and drops some. The sample contains 78,000 or so clones, approximately 85% of which appear only once. Sample: CD4+ or CD8+ T cells sorted from blood, taken in a trial of the OX40 agonist ivuxolimab. The receptor set was obtained from an adult with an advanced solid tumor such as melanoma, head and neck, liver or kidney cancer.

This clone was observed a handful of times. The chain links TRBV28 to TRBJ1-2, with D uncertain. CDR1 and CDR2 from the germline V gene are MDHEN and SYDVKM. V was shortened by 7 bases and J by 4 bases, with 13 bases between the two germline ends. The CDR3 is 13 residues long. CDR3 sequence reads: CASTVDIAYGYTF. CDR3 sequence (DNA): TGTGCCAGCACCGTGGATATCGCCTATGGCTACACCTTC.

V is TRBV9 and J is TRBJ2-7, with a weak D call TRBD1 (5 bases). V was clipped by 3 bases and J by 4 bases, with 11 bases between them. The CDR3 consists of 13 residues. CDR1 and CDR2 (germline): SGDLS, YYNGEE. The CDR3 loop is CASSARSGYEQYF. The DNA for the CDR3 is TGTGCCAGCAGCGCGAGATCAGGGTACGAGCAGTACTTC. Full variable domain (rest looked up from reference TRBV9 and TRBJ2-7): DSGVTQTPKHLITATGQRVTLRCSPRSGDLSVYWYQQSLDQGLQFLIQYYNGEERAKGNILERFSAQQFPDLHSELNLSSLELGDSALYFCASSARSGYEQYFGPGTRLTVT.

CDR3 bases: TGTGCCAGCAGTCCAGGGCAAGAGACCCAGTACTTC. Translating it yields CASSPGQETQYF. The rearrangement uses TRBV28 and TRBJ2-5; D possibly corresponds to TRBD1 (5 bases). The V end lost 5 bases, the J end lost 2 bases, and 6 bases lay between the germline ends. Germline V lookup: CDR1 MDHEN, CDR2 SYDVKM. This CDR3 has 12 residues.

The gene calls are TRBV19 and TRBJ1-2; D call uncertain. There are 14 residues in the CDR3. Trimming took off 3 bases at V and 2 bases at J, with 10 bases between the two ends. Per germline, CDR1 LNHDA and CDR2 SQIVND (reference sequence). The DNA for the CDR3 is TGTGCCAGTAGTATTCTCACAAAGAACTATGGCTACACCTTC. Translating gives CASSILTKNYGYTF.

This sequence joins TRBV27 and TRBJ1-2; D gene unclear. This CDR3 has 14 amino acids. The germline CDR1 and CDR2 sequences are MNHEY and SMNVEV (reference sequence). The V end lost 0 bases, the J end lost 2 bases, and 7 bases lay between the germline ends. The CDR3 loop reads CASSLSRRNYGYTF. The CDR3 DNA sequence: TGTGCCAGCAGTTTATCCCGCCGGAACTATGGCTACACCTTC.

This clone occurred once. The chain links TRBV11-2 to TRBJ2-5; 9 nucleotides match TRBD1. This CDR3 is built from 16 residues. J lost 3 bases, V lost 1 base, and 6 bases had no gene match. Looked up from germline, CDR1 is SGHAT and CDR2 is FQNNGV. The CDR3 is CASSLVQGAREETQYF. The DNA of the CDR3 is TGTGCCAGCAGCTTAGTACAGGGGGCGAGGGAAGAGACCCAGTACTTC.

V usage is TRBV14 and J usage is TRBJ2-7, with D perhaps assigned TRBD1 or TRBD2 (5 bases each). Germline V gene lookup returns CDR1 SGHDN and CDR2 FVKESK. The CDR3 totals 16 residues. V was cut by 0 bases and J by 3 bases, with 15 bases left in between. The CDR3 bases are TGTGCCAGCAGCCAAGAAGGTCAGGGAGTTTTCTACGAGCAGTACTTC. Its translation: CASSQEGQGVFYEQYF. Based on the CDR3 plus reference TRBV14 and TRBJ2-7, the full variable domain is EAGVTQFPSHSVIEKGQTVTLRCDPISGHDNLYWYRRVMGKEIKFLLHFVKESKQDESGMPNNRFLAERTGGTYSTLKVQPAELEDSGVYFCASSQEGQGVFYEQYFGPGTRLTVT.

This clone was seen only once. The rearrangement uses TRBV6-1 and TRBJ2-4, with 9 bases lining up with TRBD1. The CDR3 loop spans 15 amino acids. Germline V gives CDR1 MNHNS, CDR2 SASEGT. Germline trimming cut 7 bases from V and 5 bases from J; bases unmatched to any gene: 9. The chain's CDR3 is CASNLQGAGENIQYF. The CDR3 DNA sequence: TGTGCCAGCAATTTACAGGGGGCGGGGGAAAACATTCAGTACTTC.

The rearrangement uses TRBV19 and TRBJ1-2, with D perhaps matching TRBD1 (5 bases). CDR3 length equals 14 residues. Germline V lookup: CDR1 LNHDA, CDR2 SQIVND (reference sequence). Trimming removed 3 bases at V and 4 bases at J, with 12 bases between. As DNA, the CDR3 is TGTGCCAGTAGTATGGGGGGACCCTCCTATGGCTACACCTTC. The encoded protein is CASSMGGPSYGYTF.

The chain uses TRBV5-4 and TRBJ2-2, with D possibly matching TRBD1 (5 bases). Trimming shortened V by 9 bases and J by 5 bases, and 8 bases separated the two germline ends. The germline CDR1 and CDR2 sequences are SGHNT and YYREEE (reference sequence). This CDR3 spans 11 amino acids. The CDR3 DNA follows: TGTGCCACTTCAGGGACCGGGGAGCTGTTTTTT. Translation gives CATSGTGELFF.

Only one count was recorded for this clone. The chain uses TRBV19 and TRBJ1-4, with 8 nucleotides matching TRBD1. CDR1 is LNHDA and CDR2 is SQIVND in the germline V gene (reference sequence). The V segment lost 3 bases and the J segment 8 bases; nucleotides outside the gene matches: 14. This CDR3 is built from 17 residues. The CDR3 coding sequence is TGTGCCAGTAGTATGGGCCCGCTCAGGGGGCTGGAAGAAAAACTGTTTTTT. Its translation is CASSMGPLRGLEEKLFF.

The rearrangement links TRBV7-2 to TRBJ2-1; D is perhaps TRBD2 (5 bases). V dropped 0 bases and J dropped 5 bases, with 8 bases sitting between them. The CDR3 runs to 14 residues. CDR1 is SGHTA, CDR2 FQGNSA, per germline. As DNA, the CDR3 is TGTGCCAGCAGCTTAGCCGGGATTCACAATGAGCAGTTCTTC. This gives the protein CASSLAGIHNEQFF.

This clone has a single count. V usage is TRBV11-3 and J usage is TRBJ1-2; tentative D call: TRBD1 (5 bases). The CDR3 covers 12 residues. Trimming cost V 5 bases and J 4 bases, with 8 bases left between them. CDR1 SGHNT and CDR2 YENEEA come from the germline V gene. The CDR3 bases are TGTGCCAGCAGCCAGCAGGGCTATGGCTACACCTTC. It is translated as CASSQQGYGYTF.

This chain joins TRBV5-1 and TRBJ1-2, with D maybe TRBD1 (5 bases). The germline CDR1 and CDR2 sequences are SGHRS and YFSETQ. V was clipped by 0 bases and J by 7 bases, with 16 bases between them. The CDR3 is 15 amino acids. CDR3 DNA sequence: TGCGCCAGCAGCTTGGCCCCGGACGGGGGGGGTGGCTACACCTTC. Translated: CASSLAPDGGGGYTF.

The chain recombines TRBV5-1 with TRBJ1-1, with 11 nucleotides matching TRBD1. V lost 4 bases and J lost 5; bases outside the gene matches: 7. The CDR3 is 15 residues long. Germline assignment: CDR1 SGHRS and CDR2 YFSETQ. In DNA, the CDR3 is TGCGCCAGCAGCCCGGACAGGGGGCGCGGGACTGAAGCTTTCTTT. Its protein product is CASSPDRGRGTEAFF.